This TCR beta chain comes out of a study of patients and donors after allogeneic stem cell transplantation. This CDR3 spans 18 amino acids. Per the germline V gene, CDR1 is LGHNA and CDR2 is YSLEER. V lost 1 base to trimming and J lost 10 bases; unmatched junction nucleotides: 19. This clonotype was counted only a few times. Each CDR3 protein is one row after TCRdb ran MiXCR on the RT-PCR reads. The data contain 900,000 to 1,000,000 distinct CDR3 sequences, 18% of them singletons. Sample: blood, either unsorted or a sorted T cell fraction (not recorded which). The chain couples TRBV4-3 to TRBJ2-1, with TRBD2 matching 7 bases. The origin of this receptor is a human donor who was either an allogeneic HSCT recipient or a stem cell or donor lymphocyte infusion donor (not recorded which). It is not recorded whose cells these are; they may come from a transplant donor. The CDR3 DNA sequence: TGCGCCAGCAGCCAAGTTGGCCAGCGGGGACTCCGACCCTTCGAGCAGTTCTTC. Encoded protein: CASSQVGQRGLRPFEQFF.